The rows below give T cell receptor beta chains drawn from one sample of a study of shared clonotypes between healthy human individuals. Profiling relied on immunoSEQ multiplex PCR, and the TCRdb table lists in-frame clones only, not all of them. The sample records approximately 640,000 clones, about 90% being singletons. The sample consisted of memory CD8+ T cells from PBMCs. The origin of the receptors is a man between 18 and 35 years old in good health. Some clones in this sample may be carry-over from other donors' samples. CDR3s include the opening cysteine and the closing phenylalanine or tryptophan. The order of the fields is CDR3 DNA, CDR3 protein, clone size, D gene, V gene, J gene. The D gene is left open where the match is weak. Clone size, where shown, is once, few, many, or a class for clones that have expanded.

DNA: TGTGCCAGCAGTTTCGGACTCCCATCGGAGCAGTACTTC
CDR3: CASSFGLPSEQYF
size: NA
D: NA
V: TRBV28
J: TRBJ2-7

DNA: TGTGCCAGCAGTTGGGGAGGGACAACCAGCCGGGAGCTGTTTTTT
CDR3: CASSWGGTTSRELFF
size: NA
D: NA
V: TRBV28
J: TRBJ2-2

DNA: TGTGCCAGCAGCAGGACAGGGGGTGACACTGAAGCTTTCTTT
CDR3: CASSRTGGDTEAFF
size: NA
D: TRBD1
V: TRBV9
J: TRBJ1-1

DNA: TGTGCCAGCAGCGCAGCCAGCGGGAGCCCCCCCCTTATGTTTTTT
CDR3: CASSAASGSPPLMFF
size: once
D: TRBD2
V: TRBV6-5
J: TRBJ2-2

DNA: TGTGCCATCAGTGGCTCACGGGACAGGAGCCTGAACACCGGGGAGCTGTTTTTT
CDR3: CAISGSRDRSLNTGELFF
size: NA
D: TRBD1
V: TRBV10-3
J: TRBJ2-2

DNA: TGTGCCAGCTGGGGGGACAGGCCATTCTACGAGCAGTACTTC
CDR3: CASWGDRPFYEQYF
size: NA
D: TRBD1
V: TRBV4-2
J: TRBJ2-7

DNA: TGTGCCAGCAGCTTACAGGGGGCGGCTGGGGCCAACGTCCTGACTTTC
CDR3: CASSLQGAAGANVLTF
size: NA
D: TRBD1
V: TRBV7-9
J: TRBJ2-6

DNA: TGTGCTAGTGGTTTATCGTCGGGACCCCTCTACAATGAGCAGTTCTTC
CDR3: CASGLSSGPLYNEQFF
size: NA
D: NA
V: TRBV12-5
J: TRBJ2-1

DNA: TGTGCCAGCAGCTTAGTCGGAGCTAGCGGTAGCTCCTACGAGCAGTACTTC
CDR3: CASSLVGASGSSYEQYF
size: few
D: TRBD2
V: TRBV7-8
J: TRBJ2-7

DNA: TGTGCCAGCAGTTTATCGTCCGTCAAAGAGACCCAGTACTTC
CDR3: CASSLSSVKETQYF
size: NA
D: NA
V: TRBV27
J: TRBJ2-5

DNA: TGTGCCATCAGTGAATACACCAGGCAGGGGTGGTCCTATGGCTACACCTTC
CDR3: CAISEYTRQGWSYGYTF
size: NA
D: NA
V: TRBV10-3
J: TRBJ1-2

DNA: TGCGCCAGCAGCCAATTTACGAGCTCCTACGAGCAGTACTTC
CDR3: CASSQFTSSYEQYF
size: NA
D: NA
V: TRBV4-1
J: TRBJ2-7

DNA: TGTGCCAGCAGTCTTACAGGGGATGATGGCTACACCTTC
CDR3: CASSLTGDDGYTF
size: once
D: TRBD1
V: TRBV28
J: TRBJ1-2

DNA: TGTGCCAGCAGTTTACGGGGGGAAGCTTTCTTT
CDR3: CASSLRGEAFF
size: few
D: NA
V: TRBV27
J: TRBJ1-1

DNA: TGTGCCATCAGGGAAACAGGGCATGAGCAGTTCTTC
CDR3: CAIRETGHEQFF
size: NA
D: NA
V: TRBV10-3
J: TRBJ2-1

DNA: TGTGCCAGCAGCCAAGGGACAGGGAGCCTCCGGGAGACCCAGTACTTC
CDR3: CASSQGTGSLRETQYF
size: NA
D: TRBD1
V: TRBV4-2
J: TRBJ2-5

DNA: TGTGCCAGCAGCCCTGACAGGGGCAGATACAATGAGCAGTTCTTC
CDR3: CASSPDRGRYNEQFF
size: NA
D: TRBD1
V: TRBV7-2
J: TRBJ2-1

DNA: TGTGCCAGCAGTGAAAAGGGCTGGGGGAACGAGCAGTACTTC
CDR3: CASSEKGWGNEQYF
size: once
D: NA
V: TRBV6-1
J: TRBJ2-7

DNA: TGTGCCAGCAGCATCCTAGCGGGGTCCTACACAGATACGCAGTATTTT
CDR3: CASSILAGSYTDTQYF
size: NA
D: TRBD2
V: TRBV5-4
J: TRBJ2-3

DNA: TGTGCCAGCAGCTTAGGGAGATTGGGCTCCTACGAGCAGTACTTC
CDR3: CASSLGRLGSYEQYF
size: NA
D: NA
V: TRBV11-1
J: TRBJ2-7

DNA: TGTGCCATCAGCAGGACAGGGGGCGAAGGTGAAAAACTGTTTTTT
CDR3: CAISRTGGEGEKLFF
size: NA
D: TRBD1
V: TRBV10-3
J: TRBJ1-4

DNA: TGTGCCAGCAGTGAAGCGACAGGGTTCGCTGAAGCTTTCTTT
CDR3: CASSEATGFAEAFF
size: NA
D: TRBD1
V: TRBV2
J: TRBJ1-1

DNA: TGTGCCAGCAGCTTAGGTTCGTACGAGCAGTGCTTC
CDR3: CASSLGSYEQCF
size: NA
D: NA
V: TRBV7-9
J: TRBJ2-7

DNA: TGTGCCAGCAGTTCCCTGGTTACTTTGAACACTGAAGCTTTCTTT
CDR3: CASSSLVTLNTEAFF
size: NA
D: NA
V: TRBV27
J: TRBJ1-1

DNA: TGTGCCAGCAATCCGAATGCGGCTAGCGGGAGCGAGCAGTACTTC
CDR3: CASNPNAASGSEQYF
size: once
D: TRBD2
V: TRBV6-5
J: TRBJ2-7

DNA: TGTGCCAGCAGCTTACGAGGTTCGGCTAACTATGGCTACACCTTC
CDR3: CASSLRGSANYGYTF
size: NA
D: NA
V: TRBV11-1
J: TRBJ1-2

DNA: TGTGCCAGCATCGCCGGGCCTAGCGGTCCTTACAATGAGCAGTTCTTC
CDR3: CASIAGPSGPYNEQFF
size: NA
D: TRBD2
V: TRBV7-9
J: TRBJ2-1

DNA: TGTGCCTGGGAATTGGGACTAGCGGGGCAGTTCTTC
CDR3: CAWELGLAGQFF
size: NA
D: TRBD2
V: TRBV30
J: TRBJ2-1

DNA: TGTGCCAGCAGCTTCGGTCGTGGAGGGGAGCTGTTTTTT
CDR3: CASSFGRGGELFF
size: NA
D: NA
V: TRBV11-2
J: TRBJ2-2

DNA: TGTGCCAGTAGTTGGCATAGGGGGTTACTCCAAGAGACCCAGTACTTC
CDR3: CASSWHRGLLQETQYF
size: NA
D: NA
V: TRBV19
J: TRBJ2-5

DNA: TGTGCCAGCAGTTCCTTGGGGGGGCCGGTTTACGAGCAGTACTTC
CDR3: CASSSLGGPVYEQYF
size: NA
D: NA
V: TRBV27
J: TRBJ2-7

DNA: TGTGCCAGCAGCTTAGATCCAGCCCTGGAGAACACCGGGGAGCTGTTTTTT
CDR3: CASSLDPALENTGELFF
size: NA
D: NA
V: TRBV11-2
J: TRBJ2-2

DNA: TGTGCCAGCAGGACAGGGGGTTTCTATGGCTACACCTTC
CDR3: CASRTGGFYGYTF
size: NA
D: TRBD1
V: TRBV28
J: TRBJ1-2

DNA: TGTGCCAGCAGCGGGGGGACTAGCGGGCTCACAGATACGCAGTATTTT
CDR3: CASSGGTSGLTDTQYF
size: many
D: TRBD2
V: TRBV9
J: TRBJ2-3

DNA: TGTGCCAGTAGCGTGAGGGACAGCAATCAGCCCCAGCATTTT
CDR3: CASSVRDSNQPQHF
size: NA
D: NA
V: TRBV19
J: TRBJ1-5

DNA: TGTGCCATCAGTGTTTCGGGGGTAGCGGGAGGGTTAAATGAGCAGTTCTTC
CDR3: CAISVSGVAGGLNEQFF
size: NA
D: TRBD2
V: TRBV10-3
J: TRBJ2-1

DNA: TGTGCCAGCAGTTTAACCTCTAGCGGGTGGGCCTGGGCGAACACCGGGGAGCTGTTTTTT
CDR3: CASSLTSSGWAWANTGELFF
size: NA
D: TRBD2
V: TRBV27
J: TRBJ2-2

DNA: TGTGCCAGCTCCTCAGCACGGGCTAGCGCTTACAATGAGCAGTTCTTC
CDR3: CASSSARASAYNEQFF
size: once
D: NA
V: TRBV18
J: TRBJ2-1

DNA: TGTGCCAGCAGTCCCCCATGGGGGCGCGAGCAGTACTTC
CDR3: CASSPPWGREQYF
size: NA
D: NA
V: TRBV28
J: TRBJ2-7

DNA: TGTGCCAGCAGCAGTTTCCTACGGACCGGGGAGCTGTTTTTT
CDR3: CASSSFLRTGELFF
size: NA
D: NA
V: TRBV7-9
J: TRBJ2-2

DNA: TGCAGCGTTGAAGCTGGGTTTGGAAATGAGCAGTTCTTC
CDR3: CSVEAGFGNEQFF
size: NA
D: NA
V: TRBV29-1
J: TRBJ2-1

DNA: TGTGCCAGCAGTTACTCCTGGGACTGGGGCTACAATGAGCAGTTCTTC
CDR3: CASSYSWDWGYNEQFF
size: NA
D: NA
V: TRBV6-5
J: TRBJ2-1

DNA: TGTGCCTGGAGTTATCTAGCGGGAGTCTCTGGGACAGATACGCAGTATTTT
CDR3: CAWSYLAGVSGTDTQYF
size: NA
D: TRBD2
V: TRBV30
J: TRBJ2-3

DNA: TGTGCCAGCAGTGGACGGGGCTCGTACGAGCAGTACTTC
CDR3: CASSGRGSYEQYF
size: NA
D: NA
V: TRBV2
J: TRBJ2-7

DNA: TGTGCCAGCAGCGAGAAGACCGGGACAGTCTATGGCTACACCTTC
CDR3: CASSEKTGTVYGYTF
size: once
D: TRBD1
V: TRBV9
J: TRBJ1-2

DNA: TGTGCCAGCAGCGCCCAGTCGAAGCCGAACACTGAAGCTTTCTTT
CDR3: CASSAQSKPNTEAFF
size: NA
D: NA
V: TRBV9
J: TRBJ1-1

DNA: TGTGCCAGCAGCTTGTATGGACTAGCGAACAATGAGCAGTTCTTC
CDR3: CASSLYGLANNEQFF
size: NA
D: TRBD2
V: TRBV5-6
J: TRBJ2-1

DNA: TGTGCCAGCTCACCTCGTCACAGGGGCTACGAGCAGTACTTC
CDR3: CASSPRHRGYEQYF
size: NA
D: TRBD1
V: TRBV18
J: TRBJ2-7

DNA: TGTGCCTTGCGCCCCTACAGGGGATTCTCTGGAAACACCATATATTTT
CDR3: CALRPYRGFSGNTIYF
size: NA
D: TRBD1
V: TRBV30
J: TRBJ1-3

DNA: TGTGCCAGCAGCTCAAGCTATGAGCAGTTCTTC
CDR3: CASSSSYEQFF
size: once
D: NA
V: TRBV7-6
J: TRBJ2-1

DNA: TGTGCCAGTAGTATCCAGTCCGGAGGGGCCGATCAGCCCCAGCATTTT
CDR3: CASSIQSGGADQPQHF
size: NA
D: NA
V: TRBV19
J: TRBJ1-5

DNA: TGTGCCAGCAGTGGTTTCGGGGGCTACACCTTC
CDR3: CASSGFGGYTF
size: NA
D: NA
V: TRBV25-1
J: TRBJ1-2

DNA: TGCGCCAGCAGCTTCCCCCCCGGGGAGCTGTTTTTT
CDR3: CASSFPPGELFF
size: NA
D: NA
V: TRBV5-1
J: TRBJ2-2

DNA: TGCAGCGCCCTAGGTGAAAAACTGTTTTTT
CDR3: CSALGEKLFF
size: NA
D: NA
V: TRBV29-1
J: TRBJ1-4

DNA: TGTGCCAGCAGCCCGGACAGGCCGGGCTCCTACGAGCAGTACTTC
CDR3: CASSPDRPGSYEQYF
size: NA
D: TRBD1
V: TRBV6-5
J: TRBJ2-7

DNA: TGTGCCAGCAGCCCCGACCTGTTTTTGCAGTTCTTC
CDR3: CASSPDLFLQFF
size: few
D: NA
V: TRBV7-9
J: TRBJ2-1

DNA: TGCGCCAGCAGCCAATCAGGAGTCTCTGAAGCTTTCTTT
CDR3: CASSQSGVSEAFF
size: few
D: NA
V: TRBV4-1
J: TRBJ1-1